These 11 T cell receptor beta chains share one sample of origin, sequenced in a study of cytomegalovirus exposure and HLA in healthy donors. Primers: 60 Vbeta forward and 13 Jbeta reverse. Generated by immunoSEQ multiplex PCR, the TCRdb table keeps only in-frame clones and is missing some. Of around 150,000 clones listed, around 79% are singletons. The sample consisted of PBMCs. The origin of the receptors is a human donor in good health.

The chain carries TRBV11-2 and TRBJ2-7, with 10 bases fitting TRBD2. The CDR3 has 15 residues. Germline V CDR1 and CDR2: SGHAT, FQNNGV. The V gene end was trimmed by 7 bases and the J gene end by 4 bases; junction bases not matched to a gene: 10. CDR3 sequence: CASTVTSGHIYEQYF. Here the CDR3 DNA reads TGTGCCAGCACGGTGACTAGCGGGCATATTTACGAGCAGTACTTC. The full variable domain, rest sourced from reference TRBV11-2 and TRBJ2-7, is EAGVAQSPRYKIIEKRQSVAFWCNPISGHATLYWYQQILGQGPKLLIQFQNNGVVDDSQLPKDRFSAERLKGVDSTLKIQPAKLEDSAVYLCASTVTSGHIYEQYFGPGTRLTVT.

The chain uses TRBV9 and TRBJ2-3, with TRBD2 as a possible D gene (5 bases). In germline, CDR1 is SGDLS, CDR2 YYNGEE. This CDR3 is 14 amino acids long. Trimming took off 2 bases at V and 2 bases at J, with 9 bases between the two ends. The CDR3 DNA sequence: TGTGCCAGCAGCGTCCGGACTCCCACAGATACGCAGTATTTT. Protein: CASSVRTPTDTQYF.

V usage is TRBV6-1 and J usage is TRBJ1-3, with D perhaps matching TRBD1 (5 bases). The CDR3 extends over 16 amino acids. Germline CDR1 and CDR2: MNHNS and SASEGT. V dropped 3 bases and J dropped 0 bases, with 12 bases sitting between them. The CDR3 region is CASSDRQPSSGNTIYF. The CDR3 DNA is TGTGCCAGCAGTGATCGACAGCCTAGCTCTGGAAACACCATATATTTT.

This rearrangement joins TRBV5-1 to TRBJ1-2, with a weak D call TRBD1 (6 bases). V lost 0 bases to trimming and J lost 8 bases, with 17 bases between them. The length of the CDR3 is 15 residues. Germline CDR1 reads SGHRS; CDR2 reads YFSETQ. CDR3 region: CASSLVAGGVEGYTF. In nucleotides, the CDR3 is TGCGCCAGCAGCTTGGTGGCGGGGGGCGTAGAGGGCTACACCTTC.

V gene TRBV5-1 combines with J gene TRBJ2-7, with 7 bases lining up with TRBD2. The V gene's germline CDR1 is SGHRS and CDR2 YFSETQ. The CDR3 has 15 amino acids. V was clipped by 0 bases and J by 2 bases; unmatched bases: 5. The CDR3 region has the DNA TGCGCCAGCAGCTTGGAACTAGCGCTCACCTACGAGCAGTACTTC. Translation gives CASSLELALTYEQYF. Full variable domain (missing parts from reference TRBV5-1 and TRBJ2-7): KAGVTQTPRYLIKTRGQQVTLSCSPISGHRSVSWYQQTPGQGLQFLFEYFSETQRNKGNFPGRFSGRQFSNSRSEMNVSTLELGDSALYLCASSLELALTYEQYFGPGTRLTVT.

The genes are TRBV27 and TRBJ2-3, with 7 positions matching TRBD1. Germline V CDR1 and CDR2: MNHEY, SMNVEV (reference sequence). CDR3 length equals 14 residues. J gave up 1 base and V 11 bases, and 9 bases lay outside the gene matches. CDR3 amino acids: CARGTASGTDTQYF. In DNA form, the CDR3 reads TGTGCCCGTGGGACAGCCTCAGGCACAGATACGCAGTATTTT.

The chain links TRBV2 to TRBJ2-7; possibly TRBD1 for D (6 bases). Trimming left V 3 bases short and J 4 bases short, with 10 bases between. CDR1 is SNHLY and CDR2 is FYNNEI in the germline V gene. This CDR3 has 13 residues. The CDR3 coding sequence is TGTGCCAGCAGTGATCAAGGGGGTTACGAGCAGTACTTC. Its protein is CASSDQGGYEQYF.

CDR3 region: CASSITSGRETYNEQFF. In nucleotides, the CDR3 is TGTGCCAGTAGTATCACTAGCGGGAGGGAAACATATAATGAGCAGTTCTTC. The rearrangement links TRBV19 to TRBJ2-1, with 13 positions matching TRBD2. Germline CDR1 is LNHDA and CDR2 is SQIVND (reference sequence). V was pared by 3 bases and J by 7 bases, with 9 bases of the junction left unmatched. The CDR3 totals 17 residues.

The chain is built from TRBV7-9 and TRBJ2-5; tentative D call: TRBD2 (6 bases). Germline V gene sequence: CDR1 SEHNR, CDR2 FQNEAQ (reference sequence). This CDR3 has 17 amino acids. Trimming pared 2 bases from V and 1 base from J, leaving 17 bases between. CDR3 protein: CASSLIPPGGVQETQYF. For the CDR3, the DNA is TGTGCCAGCAGCTTAATCCCCCCCGGGGGAGTCCAAGAGACCCAGTACTTC.

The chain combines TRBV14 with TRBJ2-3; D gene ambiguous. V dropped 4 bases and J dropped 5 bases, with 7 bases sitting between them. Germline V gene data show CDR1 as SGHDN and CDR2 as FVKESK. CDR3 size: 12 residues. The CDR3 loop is CASSPMRDTQYF. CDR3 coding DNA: TGTGCCAGCAGCCCCATGAGAGATACGCAGTATTTT.

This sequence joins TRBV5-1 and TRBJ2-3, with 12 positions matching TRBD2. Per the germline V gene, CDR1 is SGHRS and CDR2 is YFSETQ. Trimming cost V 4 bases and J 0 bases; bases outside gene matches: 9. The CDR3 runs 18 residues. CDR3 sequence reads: CASSVGLAGTSSTDTQYF. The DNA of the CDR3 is TGCGCCAGCAGCGTAGGACTAGCGGGGACCTCTAGCACAGATACGCAGTATTTT.